This TCR beta chain was identified in a study of blood T cell repertoires in COVID-19. At the level of the study: Acute and convalescent COVID-19 samples came from the United States, Italy and Spain. T cells, B-cell-depleted T cells, or PBMCs supplied cDNA or gDNA.

Libraries were prepared by immunoSEQ multiplex PCR; TCRdb keeps only in-frame clonotypes and omits some of them. This sample yields around 250,000 clones, of which about 83% are seen a single time; 9% to 15% belongs to the top ten. The CDR3 is 14 amino acids. V lost 1 base, J lost 0 bases, and 5 bases lay in between. Germline lookup yields CDR1 SGHRS and CDR2 YFSETQ. This receptor was obtained from a man aged 80 or over with acute or convalescent COVID-19. The chain couples TRBV5-1 to TRBJ2-1; unclear D gene. The material sequenced was peripheral blood. The CDR3 region is CASSLSSSYNEQFF. In DNA form, the CDR3 reads TGCGCCAGCAGCTTGTCCTCCTCCTACAATGAGCAGTTCTTC. The complete variable domain, with remaining parts taken from reference TRBV5-1 and TRBJ2-1, reads KAGVTQTPRYLIKTRGQQVTLSCSPISGHRSVSWYQQTPGQGLQFLFEYFSETQRNKGNFPGRFSGRQFSNSRSEMNVSTLELGDSALYLCASSLSSSYNEQFFGPGTRLTVL.